This TCR beta chain was recovered during a study of T-cell reconstitution after alpha-beta-depleted transplantation in children. Trimming left V 5 bases short and J 10 bases short, with 18 bases between. The CDR3 length is 13 residues. Germline CDR1 is MDHEN and CDR2 is SYDVKM. Unique molecular identifiers were built into the TCRbeta library. A single record per CDR3 protein comes from TCRdb applying MiXCR to the PCR reads. The sample has about 150,000 distinct CDR3 sequences; 7.5% to 9% are singletons. The receptor's source is a female patient younger than 10 who had a stem cell transplant for congenital amegakaryocytic thrombocytopenia, so the T cells may come from the graft donor. Material: PBMCs, mostly from graft donor cells, obtained 180 days after TCRalphabeta/CD19-depleted stem cell transplant. The rearrangement joins TRBV28 to TRBJ2-7; a possible D gene is TRBD2 (6 bases). The CDR3 protein is CASSTPDRGTQYF. CDR3 DNA: TGTGCCAGCAGTACTCCGGACCGAGGGACTCAGTACTTC.